One sample yielded the 28 T cell receptor beta chains listed below, sequenced in a study of shared T cell receptors in the human thymus. Clones were read by immunoSEQ multiplex PCR, and TCRdb kept only the in-frame ones, dropping some. The data hold hundreds of thousands of clones, with approximately 80% observed a single time. These records were also assigned to another study, of human thymus T cells.

Sequencing was done on a sample of thymocytes. These receptors were collected from a boy younger than two with a congenital heart defect.

The genes are TRBV29-1 and TRBJ2-7, with unresolved D. Trimming pared 1 base from V and 3 bases from J, leaving 13 bases between. This CDR3 contains 14 residues. CDR1 and CDR2 from the germline V gene are SQVTM and ANQGSEA. The CDR3 loop is CSVEVSGSGYEQYF. The CDR3 DNA reads as TGCAGCGTTGAAGTCTCCGGGTCCGGCTACGAGCAGTACTTC.

The chain uses TRBV27 and TRBJ2-6; 7 bases are a match to TRBD1. The CDR3 runs to 18 residues. V shed 5 bases and J 0 bases; nucleotides not matched to a gene: 10. Germline V CDR1 and CDR2: MNHEY, SMNVEV (reference sequence). CDR3 DNA: TGTGCCAGCAGTCCGCCCGGGACAGAACTCTCTGGGGCCAACGTCCTGACTTTC. Translating it yields CASSPPGTELSGANVLTF.

The table lists this clone with a few counts. The rearrangement joins TRBV4-2 to TRBJ1-5, with D possibly matching TRBD1 (5 bases). Germline V gene sequence: CDR1 LGHNA, CDR2 YNFKEQ. CDR3 size: 20 residues. V lost 4 bases and J lost 0, with 25 bases in between. For the CDR3, the DNA is TGTGCCAGCAGCCGCCGAATATGGGAGGGACGGGAATATAGCAATCAGCCCCAGCATTTT. Translating gives CASSRRIWEGREYSNQPQHF.

The rearrangement uses TRBV19 and TRBJ2-7, with 9 bases lining up with TRBD1. This CDR3 is built from 15 residues. Germline CDR1 reads LNHDA; CDR2 reads SQIVND (reference sequence). After removal of 5 bases from V and 2 bases from J, the junction contained 7 bases not matched to a gene. The CDR3 is CASSPRGTGTYEQYF. As DNA, the CDR3 is TGTGCCAGTAGTCCACGCGGGACAGGGACCTACGAGCAGTACTTC.

The sample holds a few counts of this clone. V is TRBV2 and J is TRBJ1-2; 8 nucleotides align to TRBD1. There are 13 residues in the CDR3. Germline lookup yields CDR1 SNHLY and CDR2 FYNNEI. V gave up 9 bases and J gave up 5 bases; unmatched junction bases: 8. This CDR3 reads CARSGTGEYGYTF. CDR3 DNA sequence: TGTGCCAGATCCGGGACAGGAGAGTATGGCTACACCTTC.

The rearrangement joins TRBV5-4 to TRBJ2-1; the D gene is possibly TRBD2 (6 bases). The length of the CDR3 is 16 residues. Germline V gene sequence: CDR1 SGHNT, CDR2 YYREEE (reference sequence). V shed 4 bases and J shed 0 bases, with 14 bases lying between them. CDR3 sequence (DNA): TGTGCCAGCAGCCACGACGGAGCGGGCTCCTACAATGAGCAGTTCTTC. Its protein is CASSHDGAGSYNEQFF.

This clone occurred a few times. This sequence joins TRBV5-1 and TRBJ1-4; 9 nucleotides line up with TRBD1. V lost 4 bases and J lost 8; bases outside the gene matches: 12. The germline V gene encodes CDR1 SGHRS and CDR2 YFSETQ. The CDR3 sequence is 16 residues long. The CDR3 is CASSKTRQGVREKLFF. The CDR3 nucleotides are TGCGCCAGCAGCAAGACCAGACAGGGGGTGCGGGAAAAACTGTTTTTT.

The rearrangement uses TRBV5-1 and TRBJ2-1; maybe TRBD2 (5 bases). The CDR3 is 15 residues long. The V and J ends lost 4 bases and 6 bases respectively, with 17 bases between them. Germline V gene sequence: CDR1 SGHRS, CDR2 YFSETQ. The CDR3 sequence is CASSLPGKGVNEQFF. The DNA of the CDR3 is TGCGCCAGCAGCCTCCCGGGGAAAGGAGTCAATGAGCAGTTCTTC.

The CDR3 nucleotides are TGTGCCAGCAGTCCGAGACAGGGAGCTGTCACAGATACGCAGTATTTT. Amino acids: CASSPRQGAVTDTQYF. This sequence joins TRBV28 and TRBJ2-3; 7 positions agree with TRBD1. V lost 5 bases to trimming and J lost 2 bases; unmatched junction nucleotides: 10. Germline V gene lookup returns CDR1 MDHEN and CDR2 SYDVKM. CDR3 length: 16 amino acids.

The chain is built from TRBV29-1 and TRBJ2-5; 12 nucleotides match TRBD2. The ends lost 0 bases at V and 2 bases at J; junction bases unmatched: 13. Germline CDR1 is SQVTM and CDR2 is ANQGSEA. The CDR3 loop spans 19 amino acids. CDR3 region: CSVEDRETSGRFRQETQYF. Written as DNA, the CDR3 is TGCAGCGTTGAAGATCGGGAAACTAGCGGGAGGTTCAGACAAGAGACCCAGTACTTC.

The rearrangement uses TRBV9 and TRBJ2-5; 10 bases line up with TRBD1. CDR3 size: 14 residues. The trim removed 3 bases at V and 5 bases at J, leaving 4 bases unmatched. CDR1 and CDR2 from the germline V gene are SGDLS and YYNGEE. The CDR3 loop is CASSGDRGGETQYF. CDR3 coding DNA: TGTGCCAGCAGCGGGGACAGGGGAGGGGAGACCCAGTACTTC.

This sequence joins TRBV30 and TRBJ2-3; 9 nucleotides match TRBD2. CDR1 and CDR2 from the germline V gene are GTSNPN and SVGIG (reference sequence). The J segment lost 3 bases and the V segment lost 1 base, leaving 2 bases of the junction unmatched. CDR3 length: 14 amino acids. This CDR3 reads CAWSGSGRTDTQYF. The DNA of the CDR3 is TGTGCCTGGAGTGGTAGCGGGAGAACAGATACGCAGTATTTT.

This clone was detected once. The gene calls are TRBV7-9 and TRBJ1-2, with TRBD1 as a possible D gene (5 bases). CDR3 length equals 15 residues. Trimming took off 5 bases at V and 7 bases at J, with 20 bases between the two ends. The germline CDR1 and CDR2 sequences are SEHNR and FQNEAQ (reference sequence). In DNA form, the CDR3 reads TGTGCCAGCAGCCCCTCCCCAGGGCCCCAAGGTGGCTACACCTTC. It translates to CASSPSPGPQGGYTF.

This clone was detected only once. The chain couples TRBV7-6 to TRBJ2-3; TRBD1 matches at 11 bases. CDR1 and CDR2 from the germline V gene are SGHVS and FNYEAQ. This CDR3 has 19 amino acids. Germline trimming cut 5 bases from V and 6 bases from J; bases unmatched to any gene: 19. The CDR3 spells CASSNRDRGEYLAVDTQYF. The CDR3 DNA reads as TGTGCCAGCAGCAACCGGGACAGGGGGGAATATCTAGCAGTGGATACGCAGTATTTT.

The V gene is TRBV6-1, the J gene TRBJ2-5; possibly TRBD1 for D (5 bases). The CDR3 runs 15 residues. Germline-derived CDR1 and CDR2 are MNHNS and SASEGT. Trimming removed 4 bases at V and 5 bases at J, with 17 bases between. Written as DNA, the CDR3 is TGTGCCAGCAGTGCGCAGGGTGGGGTTTGGGAGACCCAGTACTTC. Protein sequence: CASSAQGGVWETQYF.

The chain carries TRBV19 and TRBJ2-7; D not resolved. CDR3 length: 14 amino acids. V was cut by 3 bases and J by 3 bases, with 12 bases left in between. Looked up from germline, CDR1 is LNHDA and CDR2 is SQIVND (reference sequence). CDR3 sequence reads: CASSIQITGYEQYF. In DNA form, the CDR3 reads TGTGCCAGTAGTATTCAAATCACGGGCTACGAGCAGTACTTC.

This clone showed up just once. The V gene is TRBV4-3, the J gene TRBJ1-2, with 8 bases fitting TRBD1. CDR1 is LGHNA and CDR2 is YSLEER in the germline V gene. J was trimmed by 2 bases and V by 0 bases; bases with no gene match: 8. The CDR3 is 17 residues long. CDR3 protein: CASSQDRQGPRNYGYTF. In nucleotides, the CDR3 is TGCGCCAGCAGCCAAGATCGACAGGGGCCCCGGAACTATGGCTACACCTTC.

The chain combines TRBV7-9 with TRBJ2-6; 8 bases agree with TRBD2. The germline V gene encodes CDR1 SEHNR and CDR2 FQNEAQ (reference sequence). The ends lost 2 bases at V and 0 bases at J; junction bases unmatched: 9. This CDR3 spans 19 amino acids. The CDR3: CASSLRRGGGLSGANVLTF. CDR3 sequence (DNA): TGTGCCAGCAGCTTACGACGGGGGGGCGGCCTCTCTGGGGCCAACGTCCTGACTTTC.

The chain couples TRBV6-1 to TRBJ1-4; no clear D. The V end lost 2 bases, the J end lost 10 bases, and 14 bases lay between the germline ends. The V gene's germline CDR1 is MNHNS and CDR2 SASEGT. This CDR3 spans 14 amino acids. This CDR3 is CASSERLLRGKLFF. CDR3 DNA: TGTGCCAGCAGTGAAAGACTTCTCCGCGGAAAACTGTTTTTT.

This chain uses TRBV4-3 with TRBJ2-3, with 10 bases aligning to TRBD2. The junction had 7 bases not matched to a gene; V was cut back by 3 bases and J by 1 base. The germline CDR1 and CDR2 sequences are LGHNA and YSLEER. The CDR3 covers 17 residues. The CDR3 DNA follows: TGCGCCAGCAGCCAGGGTCCCCTAGCGGGGGGCACAGATACGCAGTATTTT. This encodes CASSQGPLAGGTDTQYF.

The gene calls are TRBV4-2 and TRBJ2-7; a weak D match, TRBD2 (6 bases). Germline V gene data show CDR1 as LGHNA and CDR2 as YNFKEQ. Between the trimmed V and J ends, which lost 4 bases and 5 bases, there was a span of 24 bases. The CDR3 runs 17 residues. The CDR3 is CASSLPERRDFSNEQYF. In DNA, the CDR3 is TGTGCCAGCAGCCTCCCTGAGCGGAGGGACTTTTCTAACGAGCAGTACTTC.

This chain connects TRBV28 to TRBJ2-7, with 7 bases aligning to TRBD1. Germline V lookup: CDR1 MDHEN, CDR2 SYDVKM. The trim removed 5 bases at V and 3 bases at J, leaving 13 bases unmatched. The CDR3 has 16 residues. CDR3 sequence reads: CASSLSPRDRFYEQYF. CDR3 DNA sequence: TGTGCCAGCAGTCTAAGCCCCCGGGACAGATTCTACGAGCAGTACTTC.

The chain joins TRBV10-2 to TRBJ1-2; maybe TRBD1 (5 bases). Trimming stripped 0 bases from V and 3 bases from J, with 8 bases between. CDR1 and CDR2 (germline): WSHSY, SAAADI. The CDR3 contains 14 residues. The CDR3 coding sequence is TGCGCCAGCAGTGAGTCTGAACAGGACTATGGCTACACCTTC. This encodes CASSESEQDYGYTF.

The chain has TRBV2 and TRBJ2-1, with 10 bases lining up with TRBD2. V lost 7 bases to trimming and J lost 5 bases; unmatched junction nucleotides: 5. Germline values: CDR1 SNHLY, CDR2 FYNNEI. This CDR3 has 14 residues. The CDR3, as DNA: TGTGCCAGCATCACTAGCGGGGTAAACAATGAGCAGTTCTTC. It yields the protein CASITSGVNNEQFF.

The chain links TRBV10-3 to TRBJ2-1, with D perhaps matching TRBD1 (7 bases). Trimming pared 2 bases from V and 2 bases from J, leaving 13 bases between. Germline CDR1 is ENHRY and CDR2 is SYGVKD. This CDR3 has 16 amino acids. The CDR3 protein is CAISEGGDSAYNEQFF. As DNA, the CDR3 is TGTGCCATCAGTGAGGGAGGGGACAGCGCCTACAATGAGCAGTTCTTC.

This CDR3 reads CASSFPLAGPGDTGELFF. CDR3 nucleotide sequence: TGTGCCAGCAGTTTCCCCCTGGCAGGCCCAGGGGACACCGGGGAGCTGTTTTTT. The rearrangement uses TRBV27 and TRBJ2-2; tentatively, D is TRBD1 (6 bases). Between the trimmed V and J ends, which lost 3 bases and 3 bases, there was a span of 20 bases. The CDR3 consists of 18 residues. Germline values: CDR1 MNHEY, CDR2 SMNVEV (reference sequence).

The chain combines TRBV10-3 with TRBJ2-1; the match to TRBD2 covers 9 bases. Germline lookup yields CDR1 ENHRY and CDR2 SYGVKD. J gave up 2 bases and V 2 bases, and 10 bases lay outside the gene matches. This CDR3 contains 18 residues. The CDR3 region has the DNA TGTGCCATCAGTGAGCTTGTGGCGCGGGAGGGAACCTACAATGAGCAGTTCTTC. It codes for CAISELVAREGTYNEQFF.

The rearrangement uses TRBV7-2 and TRBJ2-7, with 7 bases that match TRBD2. V gave up 3 bases and J gave up 1 base; unmatched junction bases: 15. Germline CDR1 is SGHTA and CDR2 is FQGNSA. This CDR3 spans 18 amino acids. CDR3 coding DNA: TGTGCCAGCAGCTTTTCGCCCGGGAAGGGGACTAAATCCTACGAGCAGTACTTC. Protein product: CASSFSPGKGTKSYEQYF. The variable domain in full, with the rest retrieved from reference TRBV7-2 and TRBJ2-7, is GAGVSQSPSNKVTEKGKDVELRCDPISGHTALYWYRQSLGQGLEFLIYFQGNSAPDKSGLPSDRFSAERTGGSVSTLTIQRTQQEDSAVYLCASSFSPGKGTKSYEQYFGPGTRLTVT.